These 11 T cell receptor beta chains were all obtained from the same sample, sequenced in a study of Graves' ophthalmopathy and Graves' hyperthyroidism. Amplification of the TCR beta CDR3 regions used RNA transcripts (as template). HTBI primers were employed in first-round RT-PCR, then a second-round multiplex PCR followed. TCRdb reanalysed the multiplex PCR reads using MiXCR and keeps one entry per CDR3 protein. The profile shows over 500,000 distinct CDR3 sequences, about a fifth of them singletons. The sequenced sample was peripheral blood. Source of these receptors: a young woman with stable Graves' hyperthyroidism. Some clones in this sample may be carry-over from other donors' samples.

This clonotype has a count of ten or more. The CDR3 protein is CASSVGGDRNQPQHF. The CDR3 region has the DNA TGTGCCAGCAGCGTAGGAGGGGACAGAAATCAGCCCCAGCATTTT. V gene TRBV9 combines with J gene TRBJ1-5, with 7 nucleotides matching TRBD1. V lost 0 bases and J lost 4; bases outside the gene matches: 4. CDR1 is SGDLS and CDR2 is YYNGEE in the germline V gene. The CDR3 loop spans 15 amino acids.

This clonotype has more than one count but fewer than ten. The CDR3 DNA reads TGTGCCAGCAGCCAAATGCCCCGATTGATTAGCAATCAGCCCCAGCATTTT. This translates into CASSQMPRLISNQPQHF. This chain links TRBV3-1 with TRBJ1-5; D gene ambiguous. The CDR3 sequence is 17 residues long. Germline V lookup: CDR1 LGHDT, CDR2 YNNKEL (reference sequence). V lost 2 bases and J lost 0, with 14 bases in between. Looking up the rest from reference TRBV3-1 and TRBJ1-5 gives the full variable domain: DTAVSQTPKYLVTQMGNDKSIKCEQNLGHDTMYWYKQDSKKFLKIMFSYNNKELIINETVPNRFSPKSPDKAHLNLHINSLELGDSAVYFCASSQMPRLISNQPQHFGDGTRLSIL.

This clonotype was observed a handful of times. This chain uses TRBV5-1 with TRBJ1-1; D is possibly TRBD1 (6 bases). This CDR3 spans 19 amino acids. Trimming took 0 bases from V and 1 from J, leaving 22 bases between them. Germline V gives CDR1 SGHRS, CDR2 YFSETQ. The CDR3: CASSLGTGGWVVRNTEAFF. DNA for the CDR3: TGCGCCAGCAGCTTGGGGACCGGGGGCTGGGTGGTGAGGAACACTGAAGCTTTCTTT.

J is TRBJ1-1 and V is TRBV18; D is possibly TRBD1 (5 bases). This CDR3 is 15 amino acids long. The V gene lost 1 base and the J gene lost 1 base, with 10 bases spanning the gap. CDR1 and CDR2 from the germline V gene are KGHSH and LQKENI. The CDR3 region has the DNA TGTGCCAGCTCACCACGGGACGGAACGAACACTGAAGCTTTCTTT. It is translated as CASSPRDGTNTEAFF.

This clonotype has just a few counts. The chain joins TRBV11-2 to TRBJ2-7; D uncertain. Trimming shortened V by 10 bases and J by 5 bases, and 30 bases separated the two germline ends. Germline CDR1 and CDR2: SGHAT and FQNNGV. The CDR3 runs 17 residues. The CDR3 DNA reads TGTGCCATCAAAAACGGCCCCCGTAGGAGCATCGGCGACGAGCAGTACTTC. Its protein product is CAIKNGPRRSIGDEQYF.

This clonotype has a handful of counts. In DNA, the CDR3 is TGTGCCAGCAGCGTAGGGGATTGGCGGACTGAAGCTTTCTTT. Translating it yields CASSVGDWRTEAFF. The rearrangement joins TRBV9 to TRBJ1-1; D gene uncertain. The germline V gene has CDR1 SGDLS and CDR2 YYNGEE. Trimming stripped 0 bases from V and 5 bases from J, with 11 bases between. The CDR3 consists of 14 residues.

This clonotype was observed a handful of times. The chain is built from TRBV4-1 and TRBJ2-7; TRBD2 matches at 10 bases. The CDR3 is 16 amino acids. From germline, CDR1 is MGHRA and CDR2 YSYEKL. J gave up 2 bases and V 1 base, and 5 bases lay outside the gene matches. CDR3 loop: CASSQVLAGPAYEQYF. The CDR3 coding sequence is TGCGCCAGCAGCCAAGTACTAGCGGGGCCAGCCTACGAGCAGTACTTC.

This clonotype was observed many times. The J gene is TRBJ1-1, the V gene TRBV5-1; D call uncertain. The CDR3 contains 14 residues. The V gene's germline CDR1 is SGHRS and CDR2 YFSETQ. Trimming left V 0 bases short and J 4 bases short, with 10 bases between. In DNA, the CDR3 is TGCGCCAGCAGCTTGGACGGTGCCGTCACTGAAGCTTTCTTT. Translated, it gives CASSLDGAVTEAFF.

This clonotype was counted at least ten times. The V and J genes are TRBV5-1 and TRBJ2-7; D possibly matches TRBD1 or TRBD2 (6 bases each). V was cut by 4 bases and J by 2 bases, with 19 bases left in between. CDR1 SGHRS and CDR2 YFSETQ come from the germline V gene. The CDR3 loop spans 16 amino acids. The CDR3 nucleotides read TGCGCCAGCAGCCCGACCCCCGGGGGCGGCCCCTACGAGCAGTACTTC. Translated: CASSPTPGGGPYEQYF.

This clonotype is a singleton in its sample. The genes are TRBV6-5 and TRBJ1-5; no clear D gene. This CDR3 spans 14 amino acids. From germline, CDR1 is MNHEY and CDR2 SVGAGI. V shed 2 bases and J shed 2 bases, with 7 bases lying between them. The CDR3 sequence: CASSYKRGNQPQHF. CDR3 in DNA: TGTGCCAGCAGTTACAAGAGAGGCAATCAGCCCCAGCATTTT.

This clonotype was seen at least ten times. CDR3 sequence: CSARDLTAANTGELFF. CDR3 DNA sequence: TGCAGTGCTAGAGATCTCACAGCAGCGAACACCGGGGAGCTGTTTTTT. The gene calls are TRBV20-1 and TRBJ2-2; D gene unclear. Germline lookup yields CDR1 DFQATT and CDR2 SNEGSKA (reference sequence). The CDR3 spans 16 residues. V lost 0 bases and J 0 bases, leaving 11 bases between the germline ends.